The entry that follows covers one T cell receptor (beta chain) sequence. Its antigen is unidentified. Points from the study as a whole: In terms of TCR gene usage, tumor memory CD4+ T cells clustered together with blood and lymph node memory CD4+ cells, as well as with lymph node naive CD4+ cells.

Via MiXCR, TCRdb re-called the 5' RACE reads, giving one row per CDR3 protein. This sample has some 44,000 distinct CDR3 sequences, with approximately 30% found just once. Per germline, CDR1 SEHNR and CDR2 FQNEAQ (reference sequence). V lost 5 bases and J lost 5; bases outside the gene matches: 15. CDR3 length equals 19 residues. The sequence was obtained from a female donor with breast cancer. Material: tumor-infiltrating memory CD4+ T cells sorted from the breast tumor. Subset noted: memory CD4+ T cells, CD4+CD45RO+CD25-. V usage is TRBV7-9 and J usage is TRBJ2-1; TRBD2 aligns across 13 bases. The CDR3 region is CASSPPQLAGGPLDNEQFF. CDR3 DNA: TGTGCCAGCAGCCCCCCTCAACTAGCGGGGGGGCCCTTGGACAATGAGCAGTTCTTC.